This T cell receptor (beta chain) was recorded in a study of read filtering for tumor transcriptome and immune sequencing. This library used around 400 ng RNA and molecular barcoded adaptors spanning alpha/delta and beta/gamma chains. TCRdb passed the reads through MiXCR, listing each CDR3 protein once. The sample holds tens of thousands of distinct CDR3 sequences, roughly a fifth seen once. This clonotype was seen only once. It may be a read error: a sequence one base away is much more abundant. This is likely a read error, given that the CDR3 carries no conserved phenylalanine or tryptophan at its end. The ends were cut back, 10 bases at V and 0 bases at J, with 10 bases in the middle. CDR1 and CDR2 (germline): ENHRY, SYGVKD. CDR3 length: 12 residues.

The sequenced material came from a population of CD138-negative cells sorted from bone marrow. The clonotype was recovered from a donor aged 40 or older with multiple myeloma. The rearrangement uses TRBV10-3 and TRBJ2-7, with D hard to call. CDR3 in DNA: TGTGCCACCTCTCCAATCTCCTACGAGCAGTACATC. It translates to CATSPISYEQYI.